This TCR beta chain emerged from a study of blood T cell repertoires in COVID-19. Study details: COVID-19 samples collected from the United States, Italy and Spain covered acute and convalescent phases. The analysed material was cDNA or gDNA that came from T cells, B-cell-depleted T cells, or PBMCs.

The V gene's germline CDR1 is MRHNA and CDR2 SNTAGT. The CDR3 has 15 amino acids. After removal of 6 bases from V and 2 bases from J, the junction contained 9 bases not matched to a gene. In the original analysis: Amplification of reference gene primers provided the estimated nucleated cell counts. The method was immunoSEQ multiplex PCR; TCRdb's version includes in-frame clones alone and lacks a portion of them. V, J and clone size are those of that table, while D and trimming were read from the DNA. The repertoire holds some 180,000 clones, about 90% seen once, with less than 25% in the top ten. Material: peripheral blood. This rearrangement joins TRBV6-4 to TRBJ2-7, with 8 bases identical to TRBD1. This clonotype was obtained from a man between 65 and 79 years old with active or convalescent COVID-19. The chain's CDR3 is CASSPVAGGPYEQYF. The CDR3 DNA sequence: TGTGCCAGCAGCCCCGTCGCAGGGGGCCCCTACGAGCAGTACTTC.